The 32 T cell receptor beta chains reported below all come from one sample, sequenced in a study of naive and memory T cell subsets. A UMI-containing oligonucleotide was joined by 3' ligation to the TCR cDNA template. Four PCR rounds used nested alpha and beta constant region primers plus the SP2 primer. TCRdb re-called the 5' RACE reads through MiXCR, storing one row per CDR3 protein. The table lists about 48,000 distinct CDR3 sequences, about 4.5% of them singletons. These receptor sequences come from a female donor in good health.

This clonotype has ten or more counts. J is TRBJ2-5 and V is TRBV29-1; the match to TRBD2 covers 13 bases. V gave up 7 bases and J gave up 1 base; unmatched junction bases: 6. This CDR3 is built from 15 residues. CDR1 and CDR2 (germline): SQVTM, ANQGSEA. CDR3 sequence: CSATWTSGSQETQYF. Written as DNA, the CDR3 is TGCAGCGCGACCTGGACTAGCGGGAGCCAAGAGACCCAGTACTTC. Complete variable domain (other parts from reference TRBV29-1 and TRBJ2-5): SAVISQKPSRDICQRGTSLTIQCQVDSQVTMMFWYRQQPGQSLTLIATANQGSEATYESGFVIDKFPISRPNLTFSTLTVSNMSPEDSSIYLCSATWTSGSQETQYFGPGTRLLVL.

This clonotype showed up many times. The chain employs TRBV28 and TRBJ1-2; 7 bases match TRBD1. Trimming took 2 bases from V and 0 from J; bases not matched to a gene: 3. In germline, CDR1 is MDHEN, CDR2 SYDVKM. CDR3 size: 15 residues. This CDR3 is CASSLGGTANYGYTF. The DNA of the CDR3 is TGTGCCAGCAGTTTAGGTGGGACAGCTAACTATGGCTACACCTTC.

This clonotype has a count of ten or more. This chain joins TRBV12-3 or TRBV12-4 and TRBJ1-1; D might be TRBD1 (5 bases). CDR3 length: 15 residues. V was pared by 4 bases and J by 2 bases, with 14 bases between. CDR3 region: CASSSSRQRNTEAFF. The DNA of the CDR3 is TGTGCCAGCAGTTCCTCGAGACAGAGAAACACTGAAGCTTTCTTT.

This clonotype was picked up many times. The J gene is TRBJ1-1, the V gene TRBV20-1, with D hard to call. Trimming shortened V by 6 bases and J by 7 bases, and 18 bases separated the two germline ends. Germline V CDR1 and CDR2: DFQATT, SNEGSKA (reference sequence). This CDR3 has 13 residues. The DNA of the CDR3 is TGCAGTGCCGAGGCTGAGGGTATCTTTGAAGCTTTCTTT. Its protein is CSAEAEGIFEAFF.

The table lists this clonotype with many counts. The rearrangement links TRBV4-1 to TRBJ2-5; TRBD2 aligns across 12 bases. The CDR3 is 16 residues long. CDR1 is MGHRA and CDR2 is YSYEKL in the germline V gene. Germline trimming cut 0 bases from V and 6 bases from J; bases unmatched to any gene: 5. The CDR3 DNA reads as TGCGCCAGCAGCCAAGATCGGACTAGCGGGAAAAAGACCCAGTACTTC. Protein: CASSQDRTSGKKTQYF.

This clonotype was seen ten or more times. For the CDR3, the DNA is TGTGCCAGCAGAACTGACAGGGGTCGGGAGACCCAGTACTTC. Translating gives CASRTDRGRETQYF. J is TRBJ2-5 and V is TRBV6-5, with TRBD1 matching over 8 bases. The germline CDR1 and CDR2 sequences are MNHEY and SVGAGI. The ends lost 6 bases at V and 5 bases at J; junction bases unmatched: 8. This CDR3 has 14 amino acids.

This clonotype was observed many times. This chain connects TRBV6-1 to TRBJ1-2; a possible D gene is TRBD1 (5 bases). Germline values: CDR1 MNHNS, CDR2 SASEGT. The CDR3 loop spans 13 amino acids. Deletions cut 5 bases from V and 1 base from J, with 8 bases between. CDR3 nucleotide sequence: TGTGCCAGCAGTCCAGACAGTAACTATGGCTACACCTTC. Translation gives CASSPDSNYGYTF.

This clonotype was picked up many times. The CDR3 is CASRFYGGTVGQPQHF. CDR3 coding DNA: TGTGCCAGCAGATTTTATGGGGGGACAGTGGGCCAGCCCCAGCATTTT. V is TRBV12-3 or TRBV12-4 and J is TRBJ1-5; 7 bases line up with TRBD1. This CDR3 is built from 16 residues. The J segment lost 7 bases and the V segment lost 6 bases, leaving 15 bases of the junction unmatched.

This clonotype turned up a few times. The CDR3 loop reads CASSPQPGRIHRGTDTQYF. The CDR3 nucleotides read TGTGCCAGCTCACCCCAACCGGGACGGATTCATCGGGGCACAGATACGCAGTATTTT. The V and J genes are TRBV18 and TRBJ2-3; TRBD1 or TRBD2 may be the D gene (5 bases each). Deletions cut 3 bases from V and 1 base from J, with 23 bases between. Germline values: CDR1 KGHSH, CDR2 LQKENI. The CDR3 runs 19 residues.

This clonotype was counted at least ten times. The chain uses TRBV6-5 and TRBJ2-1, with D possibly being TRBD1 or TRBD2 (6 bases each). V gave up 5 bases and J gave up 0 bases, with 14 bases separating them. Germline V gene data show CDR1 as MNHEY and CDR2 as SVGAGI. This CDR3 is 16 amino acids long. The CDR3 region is CASSQSGALSYNEQFF. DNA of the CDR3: TGTGCCAGCAGTCAATCGGGGGCACTCTCCTACAATGAGCAGTTCTTC.

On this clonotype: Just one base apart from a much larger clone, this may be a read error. In DNA form, the CDR3 reads TGTGCCAGTAGTTTTTTAGCGGGAGTGAGCGCAGATACGAAGTATTTT. Its translation is CASSFLAGVSADTKYF. This sequence joins TRBV19 and TRBJ2-3; 9 nucleotides match TRBD2. The CDR3 contains 16 residues. Germline V gene lookup returns CDR1 LNHDA and CDR2 SQIVND (reference sequence). Drawing the rest from reference TRBV19 and TRBJ2-3, the complete variable domain is DGGITQSPKYLFRKEGQNVTLSCEQNLNHDAMYWYRQDPGQGLRLIYYSQIVNDFQKGDIAEGYSVSREKKESFPLTVTSAQKNPTAFYLCASSFLAGVSADTKYFGPGTRLTVL.

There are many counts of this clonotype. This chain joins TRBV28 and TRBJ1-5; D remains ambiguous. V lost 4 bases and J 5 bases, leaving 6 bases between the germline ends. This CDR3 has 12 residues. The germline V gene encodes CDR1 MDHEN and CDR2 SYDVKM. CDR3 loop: CASSSLDQPQHF. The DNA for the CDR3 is TGTGCCAGCAGTTCCCTCGATCAGCCCCAGCATTTT.

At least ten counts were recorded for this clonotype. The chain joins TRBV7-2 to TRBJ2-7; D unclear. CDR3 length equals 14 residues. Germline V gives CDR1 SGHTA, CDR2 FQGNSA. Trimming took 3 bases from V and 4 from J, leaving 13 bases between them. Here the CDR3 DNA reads TGTGCCAGCAGCTTCCGAGAGTCAGGTTACGAGCAGTACTTC. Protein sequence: CASSFRESGYEQYF.

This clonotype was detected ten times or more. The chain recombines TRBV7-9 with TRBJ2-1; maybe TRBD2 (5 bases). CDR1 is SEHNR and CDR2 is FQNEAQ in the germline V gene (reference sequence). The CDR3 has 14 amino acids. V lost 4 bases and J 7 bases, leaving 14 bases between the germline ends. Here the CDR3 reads CASSSLGSSNEQFF. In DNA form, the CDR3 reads TGTGCCAGCAGCTCCCTGGGGAGCAGTAATGAGCAGTTCTTC.

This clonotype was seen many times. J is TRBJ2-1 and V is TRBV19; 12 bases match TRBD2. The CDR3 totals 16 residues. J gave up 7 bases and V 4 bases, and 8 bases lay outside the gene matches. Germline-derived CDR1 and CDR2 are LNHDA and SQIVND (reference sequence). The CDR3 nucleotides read TGTGCCAGTAGTAGCTCCCTACTAGCGGGAGGTAATGAGCAGTTCTTC. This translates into CASSSSLLAGGNEQFF.

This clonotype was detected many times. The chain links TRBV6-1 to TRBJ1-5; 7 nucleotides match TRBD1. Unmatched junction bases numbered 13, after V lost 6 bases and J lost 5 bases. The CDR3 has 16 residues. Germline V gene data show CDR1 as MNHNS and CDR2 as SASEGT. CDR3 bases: TGTGCCAGCAGGAGAGTAGGGCAGGGGGTTCATCAGCCCCAGCATTTT. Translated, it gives CASRRVGQGVHQPQHF.

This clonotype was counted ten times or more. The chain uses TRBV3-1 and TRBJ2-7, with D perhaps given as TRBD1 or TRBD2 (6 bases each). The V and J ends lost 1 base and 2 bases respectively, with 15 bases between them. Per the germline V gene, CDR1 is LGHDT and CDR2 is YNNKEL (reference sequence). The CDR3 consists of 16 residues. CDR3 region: CASSQGGRGTPYEQYF. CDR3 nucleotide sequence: TGTGCCAGCAGCCAAGGGGGGCGCGGGACCCCCTACGAGCAGTACTTC.

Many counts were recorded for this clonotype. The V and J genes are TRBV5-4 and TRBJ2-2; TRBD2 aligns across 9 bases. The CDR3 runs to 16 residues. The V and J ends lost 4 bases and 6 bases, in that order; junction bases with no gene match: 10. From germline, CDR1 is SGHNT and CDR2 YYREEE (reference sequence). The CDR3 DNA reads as TGTGCCAGCAGCCAGGGTGGCGGGAGGGCCGCCGGGGAGCTGTTTTTT. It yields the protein CASSQGGGRAAGELFF.

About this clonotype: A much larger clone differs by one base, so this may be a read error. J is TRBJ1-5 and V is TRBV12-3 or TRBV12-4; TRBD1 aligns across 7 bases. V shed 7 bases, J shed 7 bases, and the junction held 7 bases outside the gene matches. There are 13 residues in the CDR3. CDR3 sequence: CASTDRGRQPQHF. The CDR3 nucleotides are TGTGCCAGCACGGATAGGGGGCGACAGCCCCAGCATTTT.

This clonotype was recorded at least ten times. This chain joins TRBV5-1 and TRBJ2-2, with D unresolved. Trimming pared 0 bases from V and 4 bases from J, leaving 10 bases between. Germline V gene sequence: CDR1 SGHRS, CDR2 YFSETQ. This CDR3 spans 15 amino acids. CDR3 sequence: CASSLGRLLTGELFF. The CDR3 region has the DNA TGCGCCAGCAGCTTGGGAAGATTACTCACCGGGGAGCTGTTTTTT. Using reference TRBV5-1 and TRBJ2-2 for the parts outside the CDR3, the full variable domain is KAGVTQTPRYLIKTRGQQVTLSCSPISGHRSVSWYQQTPGQGLQFLFEYFSETQRNKGNFPGRFSGRQFSNSRSEMNVSTLELGDSALYLCASSLGRLLTGELFFGEGSRLTVL.

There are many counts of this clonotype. The CDR3, as DNA: TGCAGCGTTGGTGTGGGGACAGATACGCAGTATTTT. Translating it yields CSVGVGTDTQYF. The V call is TRBV29-1, the J call TRBJ2-3, with D unclear. The CDR3 is 12 residues long. Deletions cut 4 bases from V and 3 bases from J, with 8 bases between. CDR1 SQVTM and CDR2 ANQGSEA come from the germline V gene.

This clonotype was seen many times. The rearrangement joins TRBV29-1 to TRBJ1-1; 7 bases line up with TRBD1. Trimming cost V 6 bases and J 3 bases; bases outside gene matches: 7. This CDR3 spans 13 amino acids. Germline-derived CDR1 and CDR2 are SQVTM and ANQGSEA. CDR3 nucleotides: TGCAGCGTAACAGGGGCCGGCCACACTGAAGCTTTCTTT. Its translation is CSVTGAGHTEAFF.

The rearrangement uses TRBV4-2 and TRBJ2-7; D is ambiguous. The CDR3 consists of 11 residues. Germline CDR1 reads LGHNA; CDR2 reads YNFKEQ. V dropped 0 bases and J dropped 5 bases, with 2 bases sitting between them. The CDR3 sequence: CASSQDHEQYF. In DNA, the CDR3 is TGTGCCAGCAGCCAAGACCACGAGCAGTACTTC.

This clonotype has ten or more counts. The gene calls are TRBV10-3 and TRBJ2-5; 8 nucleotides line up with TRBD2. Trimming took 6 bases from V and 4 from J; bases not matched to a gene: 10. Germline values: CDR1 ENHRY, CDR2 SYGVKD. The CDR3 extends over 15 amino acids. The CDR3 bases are TGTGCCATCAGGGACCCGGGACTAGAGCGAGAGACCCAGTACTTC. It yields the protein CAIRDPGLERETQYF.

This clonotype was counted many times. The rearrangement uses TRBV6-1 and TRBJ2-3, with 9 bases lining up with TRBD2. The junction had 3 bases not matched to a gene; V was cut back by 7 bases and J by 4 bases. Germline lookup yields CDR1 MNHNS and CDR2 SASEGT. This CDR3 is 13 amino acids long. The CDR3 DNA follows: TGTGCCAGCACATTAGCGGGAGCAGATACGCAGTATTTT. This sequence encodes CASTLAGADTQYF.

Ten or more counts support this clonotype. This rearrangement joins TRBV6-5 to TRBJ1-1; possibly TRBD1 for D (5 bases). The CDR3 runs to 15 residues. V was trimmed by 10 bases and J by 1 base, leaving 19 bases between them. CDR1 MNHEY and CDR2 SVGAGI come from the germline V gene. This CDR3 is CAIGSGGSGNTEAFF. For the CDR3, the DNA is TGTGCCATCGGGTCGGGGGGTAGCGGGAACACTGAAGCTTTCTTT.

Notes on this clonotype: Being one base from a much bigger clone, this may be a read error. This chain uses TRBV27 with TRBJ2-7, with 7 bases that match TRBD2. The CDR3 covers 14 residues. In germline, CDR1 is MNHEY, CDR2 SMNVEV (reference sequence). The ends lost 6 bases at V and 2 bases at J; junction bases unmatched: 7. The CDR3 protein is CASSPGGSPYEQYF. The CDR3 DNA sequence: TGTGCCAGCAGCCCAGGCGGGAGCCCCTACGAGCAGTACTTC.

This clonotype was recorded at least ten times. Here the CDR3 DNA reads TGTGCCAGCAGCCCCTTATCACGGGACAGTACCTACGAGCAGTACTTC. Translated, it gives CASSPLSRDSTYEQYF. This rearrangement joins TRBV11-2 to TRBJ2-7; 7 bases are a match to TRBD1. The CDR3 has 16 amino acids. Looked up from germline, CDR1 is SGHAT and CDR2 is FQNNGV. V gave up 5 bases and J gave up 2 bases; unmatched junction bases: 12.

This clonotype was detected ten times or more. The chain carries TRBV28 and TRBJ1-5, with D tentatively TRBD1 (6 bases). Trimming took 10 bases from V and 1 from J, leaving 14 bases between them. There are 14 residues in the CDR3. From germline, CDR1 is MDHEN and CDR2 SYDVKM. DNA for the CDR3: TGTGCCAATCAGGGGAGATGGAGCAATCAGCCCCAGCATTTT. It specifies CANQGRWSNQPQHF.

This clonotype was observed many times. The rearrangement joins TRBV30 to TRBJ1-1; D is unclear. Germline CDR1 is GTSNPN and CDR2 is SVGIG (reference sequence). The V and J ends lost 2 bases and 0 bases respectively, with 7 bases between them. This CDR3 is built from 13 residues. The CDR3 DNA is TGTGCCTGGAGTCGACGGTTGAACACTGAAGCTTTCTTT. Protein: CAWSRRLNTEAFF.

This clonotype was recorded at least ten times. The CDR3 DNA sequence: TGTGCCAGCAGTCTGCTTCTTTCTAGCGGGAGTTACGAGCAGTACTTC. As protein: CASSLLLSSGSYEQYF. The J gene is TRBJ2-7, the V gene TRBV6-2 or TRBV6-3, with 10 bases aligning to TRBD2. Germline CDR1 reads MNHEY; CDR2 reads SVGEGT. The V and J ends lost 5 bases and 4 bases, in that order; junction bases with no gene match: 11. CDR3 size: 16 residues.

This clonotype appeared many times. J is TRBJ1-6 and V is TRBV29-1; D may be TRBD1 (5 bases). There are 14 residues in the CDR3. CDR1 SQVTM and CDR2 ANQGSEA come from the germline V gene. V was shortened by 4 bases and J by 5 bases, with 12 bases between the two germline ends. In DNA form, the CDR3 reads TGCAGCGTTGGGGGTGGGGGAGATAATTCACCCCTCCACTTT. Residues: CSVGGGGDNSPLHF.